The following is a T cell receptor beta chain sequence with its context. Other DNA sequences of this sample code for an identical CDR3. This sample stems from a study of blood T cell repertoires in COVID-19. Authors' methods: By means of reference gene primer amplification, nucleated cell counts were estimated. Here immunoSEQ multiplex PCR was the method, and the copy in TCRdb shows in-frame clones only, minus some. V and J calls and clone size are copied from that table; D and trimming were computed from the DNA. This table has around 260,000 clones, 80% to 90% appearing once. V lost 3 bases and J lost 4; bases outside the gene matches: 4. The length of the CDR3 is 14 residues. In germline, CDR1 is SGHTA, CDR2 FQGNSA.

This receptor was obtained from a woman aged 25-40 years with active or convalescent COVID-19. The gene calls are TRBV7-2 and TRBJ1-1, with 8 bases aligning to TRBD1. Sequenced sample: peripheral blood. The CDR3 DNA reads TGTGCCAGCAGCTTCAAAACAGGGGGCACTGAAGCTTTCTTT. Its protein is CASSFKTGGTEAFF.